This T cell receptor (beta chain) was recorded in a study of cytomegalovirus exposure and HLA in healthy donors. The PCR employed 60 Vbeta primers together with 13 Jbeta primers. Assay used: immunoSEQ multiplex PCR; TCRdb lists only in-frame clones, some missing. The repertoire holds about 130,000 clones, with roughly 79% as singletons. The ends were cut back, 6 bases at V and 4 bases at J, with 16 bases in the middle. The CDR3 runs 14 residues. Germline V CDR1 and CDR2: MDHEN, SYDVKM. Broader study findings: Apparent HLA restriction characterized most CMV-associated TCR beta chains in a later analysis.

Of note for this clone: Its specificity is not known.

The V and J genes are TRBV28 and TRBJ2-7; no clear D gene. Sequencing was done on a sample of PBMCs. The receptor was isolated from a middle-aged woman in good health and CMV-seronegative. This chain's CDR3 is CASSPPFEAYEQYF. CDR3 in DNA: TGTGCCAGCAGCCCCCCATTCGAGGCGTACGAGCAGTACTTC. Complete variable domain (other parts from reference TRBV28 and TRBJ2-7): DVKVTQSSRYLVKRTGEKVFLECVQDMDHENMFWYRQDPGLGLRLIYFSYDVKMKEKGDIPEGYSVSREKKERFSLILESASTNQTSMYLCASSPPFEAYEQYFGPGTRLTVT.